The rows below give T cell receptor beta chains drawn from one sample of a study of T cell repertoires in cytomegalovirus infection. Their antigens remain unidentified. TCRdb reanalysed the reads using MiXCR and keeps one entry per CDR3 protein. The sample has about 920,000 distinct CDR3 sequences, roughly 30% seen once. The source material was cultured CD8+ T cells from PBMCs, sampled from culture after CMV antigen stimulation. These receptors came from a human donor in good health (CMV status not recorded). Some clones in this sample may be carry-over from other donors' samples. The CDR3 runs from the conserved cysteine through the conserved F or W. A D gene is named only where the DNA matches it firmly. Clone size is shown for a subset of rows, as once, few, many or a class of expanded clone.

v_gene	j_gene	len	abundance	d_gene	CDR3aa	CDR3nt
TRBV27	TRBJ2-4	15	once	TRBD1	CASSRTGLAKNIQYF	TGTGCCAGCAGTCGGACAGGGCTAGCCAAAAACATTCAGTACTTC
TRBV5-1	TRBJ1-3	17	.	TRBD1	CASSGHDRGRSGNTICF	TGCGCCAGCAGCGGCCACGACAGGGGAAGATCTGGAAACACCATATGTTTT
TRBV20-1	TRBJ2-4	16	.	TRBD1	CSARDYRGLAKNIQYF	TGCAGTGCTAGAGACTACAGGGGGCTAGCCAAAAACATTCAGTACTTC
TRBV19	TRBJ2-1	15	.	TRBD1	CASSWTGESYNEQFF	TGTGCCAGTAGTTGGACAGGGGAGTCCTACAATGAGCAGTTCTTC
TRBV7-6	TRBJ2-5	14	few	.	CASSAQRAPETQYF	TGTGCCAGCAGCGCCCAGCGGGCCCCAGAGACCCAGTACTTC
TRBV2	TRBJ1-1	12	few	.	CASIQGVGEAFF	TGTGCCAGCATCCAAGGGGTGGGTGAAGCTTTCTTT
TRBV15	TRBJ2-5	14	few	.	CATSREGFEETQYF	TGTGCCACCAGCAGAGAGGGCTTCGAAGAGACCCAGTACTTC
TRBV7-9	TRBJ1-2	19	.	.	CASSAAIVIVEPPNYGYTF	TGTGCCAGCAGCGCAGCCATAGTAATCGTGGAGCCACCTAACTATGGCTACACCTTC
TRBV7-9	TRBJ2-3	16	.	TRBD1	CASSVDRALRGYTQYF	TGTGCCAGCAGCGTGGACAGGGCCCTACGTGGATATACGCAGTATTTT
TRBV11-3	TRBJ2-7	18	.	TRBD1	CASSLDWTGPRSSYEQYF	TGTGCCAGCAGCTTAGATTGGACAGGGCCCCGCAGCTCCTACGAGCAGTACTTC
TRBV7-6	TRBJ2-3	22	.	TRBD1	CASSSPVRGTGRATFSTDMQYF	TGTGCCAGCAGCTCCCCCGTACGTGGGACAGGGAGAGCAACATTCAGCACAGATATGCAGTATTTT
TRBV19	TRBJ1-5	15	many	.	CASSMVTGGNQPQHF	TGTGCCAGTAGTATGGTCACAGGAGGTAATCAGCCCCAGCATTTT
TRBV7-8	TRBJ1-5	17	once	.	CANSTYQLGRQNQPQHF	TGTGCCAACAGCACATACCAACTGGGACGGCAAAATCAGCCCCAGCATTTT
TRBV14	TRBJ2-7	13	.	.	CASSQGTGYEQYF	TGTGCCAGCAGCCAAGGAACGGGCTACGAGCAGTACTTC
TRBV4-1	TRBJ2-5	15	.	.	CASSRESPGQETQYF	TGCGCCAGCAGCCGGGAATCTCCAGGACAAGAGACCCAGTACTTC
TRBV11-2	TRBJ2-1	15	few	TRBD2	CASSSWGGSYNEQFF	TGTGCCAGCAGCTCTTGGGGGGGATCCTACAATGAGCAGTTCTTC
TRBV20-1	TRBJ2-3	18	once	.	CSARARPPAPASTDTQYF	TGCAGTGCGAGGGCAAGGCCCCCCGCCCCAGCTAGCACAGATACGCAGTATTTT
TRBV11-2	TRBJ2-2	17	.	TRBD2	CASSFRRVAGNTGELFF	TGTGCCAGCAGCTTTAGGCGGGTAGCGGGCAACACCGGGGAGCTGTTTTTT
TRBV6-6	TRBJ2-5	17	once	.	CASSYLVASADLRAQYF	TGTGCCAGCAGTTACTTGGTGGCTAGCGCGGACCTTAGGGCCCAGTACTTC
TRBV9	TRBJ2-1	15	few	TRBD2	CASSVASGASNEQFF	TGTGCCAGCAGCGTGGCTAGCGGGGCAAGCAATGAGCAGTTCTTC